This TCR beta chain originates from a study of blood T cell repertoires in COVID-19. Study overall: The United States, Italy and Spain provided the acute and convalescent COVID-19 samples. T cells, B-cell-depleted T cells, or PBMCs provided the cDNA or gDNA that served as material.

Under the authors' procedure: Nucleated cell number was recorded as an estimate derived from reference gene primer amplification. Sequenced by immunoSEQ multiplex PCR; TCRdb stores in-frame clones only, minus some. The V and J calls and clone size were taken over from that table, and D and trimming were inferred from the DNA. In the table there are approximately 50,000 clones, roughly nine tenths of which are singletons. The sequence came from a man in his forties with acute or convalescent COVID-19. The specimen sequenced was peripheral blood.

CDR3 sequence: CASSAGQAKTEAFF. CDR3 sequence (DNA): TGCGCCAGCAGCGCGGGACAGGCCAAGACTGAAGCTTTCTTT. V and J are TRBV5-1 and TRBJ1-1, with TRBD1 matching over 8 bases. This CDR3 is built from 14 residues. The V gene end was trimmed by 4 bases and the J gene end by 5 bases; junction bases not matched to a gene: 7. In germline, CDR1 is SGHRS, CDR2 YFSETQ. The complete variable domain, with remaining parts taken from reference TRBV5-1 and TRBJ1-1, reads KAGVTQTPRYLIKTRGQQVTLSCSPISGHRSVSWYQQTPGQGLQFLFEYFSETQRNKGNFPGRFSGRQFSNSRSEMNVSTLELGDSALYLCASSAGQAKTEAFFGQGTRLTVV.